Reported below is one T cell receptor (beta chain). Antigen specificity is unknown. Other DNA sequences within the sample encode an identical CDR3. This sample was taken from a study of shared clonotypes between healthy human individuals. CD4+ cells underwent separation, giving CD45RA+ naive and CD45RA-negative memory subsets. General study findings and limits: Several donors had about 5% of their naive CD4 clonotypes in common. The four-donor shared clonotypes exceeded non-shared clonotypes in generation probability, with non-shared ones scoring lower.

This table comes from immunoSEQ multiplex PCR, and its TCRdb copy is limited to in-frame clones, with some not included. This sample has approximately 2.4 million clones, with approximately 94% found just once. The specimen sequenced was naive CD4+ T cells sorted from blood. Subset reported: CD45RA+ positively selected. The TCR was taken from a young man in good health.

As DNA, the CDR3 is TGTGCCAGCAGCGTAGACGGGGGTAGCACAGATACGCAGTATTTT. This encodes CASSVDGGSTDTQYF. The V and J genes are TRBV9 and TRBJ2-3; D may be TRBD2 (6 bases). The CDR3 contains 15 residues. CDR1 SGDLS and CDR2 YYNGEE come from the germline V gene. V gave up 0 bases and J gave up 0 bases, with 8 bases separating them.